The 21 T cell receptor beta chains reported below all come from one sample, sequenced in a study of beta chain features in type 1 diabetes listed by TCRdb under 2018. The library was prepared using the immunoSEQ multiplex PCR assay. The entire isolated RNA was reverse transcribed using the High Capacity cDNA Reverse Transcription Kit, and thus expressed TCRB transcripts were sequenced. Entries here come from immuneACCESS through TCRdb and include only in-frame sequences with V and J called. Some clones fail to appear in such tables; in the studies checked, an unresolved V gene covers under half of the shortfall, and the cause of the remainder is unknown. The sample data list about 900,000 clones, and around a sixth of these were observed just once. The biggest ten clones account for 0.02% to 0.03% of the sample. Sequenced input: naive CD4+ T cells from blood. The cell subset or site label for this specimen denotes: true naive CD4+ T cells. The receptors were gathered from a woman between 18 and 29 years old in good health.

This clone showed up just a few times. V usage is TRBV2 and J usage is TRBJ2-2, with 11 bases aligning to TRBD1. This CDR3 comprises 16 residues. The germline gives CDR1 SNHLY, CDR2 FYNNEI. After removal of 1 base from V and 4 bases from J, the junction contained 2 bases not matched to a gene. The DNA for the CDR3 is TGTGCCAGCAGTGAAGATGGACAGGGGGCCACCGGGGAGCTGTTTTTT. Its protein product is CASSEDGQGATGELFF.

CDR3 in amino acids: CASSSRGRVRRNEQFF. As DNA, the CDR3 is TGTGCCAGCAGCTCCAGGGGGCGGGTCAGGCGCAATGAGCAGTTCTTC. The V gene is TRBV7-2, the J gene TRBJ2-1; 8 nucleotides agree with TRBD1. Per germline, CDR1 SGHTA and CDR2 FQGNSA. This CDR3 has 16 residues. Germline trimming cut 4 bases from V and 6 bases from J; bases unmatched to any gene: 11.

J is TRBJ1-5 and V is TRBV18; D is unresolved. CDR1 is KGHSH, CDR2 LQKENI, per germline. Trimming took 5 bases from V and 7 from J, leaving 15 bases between them. The CDR3 totals 14 residues. CDR3 in amino acids: CASSGGREGQPQHF. In DNA, the CDR3 is TGTGCCAGCTCAGGAGGAAGGGAAGGGCAGCCCCAGCATTTT. The whole variable domain, remainder taken from reference TRBV18 and TRBJ1-5, is NAGVMQNPRHLVRRRGQEARLRCSPMKGHSHVYWYRQLPEEGLKFMVYLQKENIIDESGMPKERFSAEFPKEGPSILRIQQVVRGDSAAYFCASSGGREGQPQHFGDGTRLSIL.

The V call is TRBV11-3, the J call TRBJ2-1; 9 nucleotides agree with TRBD2. Per the germline V gene, CDR1 is SGHNT and CDR2 is YENEEA. V dropped 4 bases and J dropped 4; count of bases not matched to a gene: 8. This CDR3 region has 16 residues. For the CDR3, the DNA is TGTGCCAGCAGCTCCCGGGGTAGCGGGAGTTACAATGAGCAGTTCTTC. Translated: CASSSRGSGSYNEQFF.

This clone was seen a few times. This sample also contains other DNA sequences that code for the same CDR3. This rearrangement joins TRBV2 to TRBJ1-1; no clear D. The V end lost 6 bases, the J end lost 1 base, and 3 bases lay between the germline ends. Germline V gene lookup returns CDR1 SNHLY and CDR2 FYNNEI. The CDR3 has 11 amino acids. CDR3 bases: TGTGCCAGCAGGGCGAACACTGAAGCTTTCTTT. Residues: CASRANTEAFF.

This clone was observed a few times. The chain has TRBV11-3 and TRBJ2-1; 7 nucleotides align to TRBD2. V gave up 5 bases and J gave up 6 bases; unmatched junction bases: 13. The CDR3 loop spans 16 amino acids. Germline values: CDR1 SGHNT, CDR2 YENEEA. Here the CDR3 DNA reads TGTGCCAGCAGCGCGCGGACTAGTGGTTATTCCAATGAGCAGTTCTTC. Translated: CASSARTSGYSNEQFF.

This sequence joins TRBV2 and TRBJ2-7, with D perhaps matching TRBD1 (7 bases). This CDR3 comprises 14 residues. CDR1 is SNHLY and CDR2 is FYNNEI in the germline V gene. V was clipped by 7 bases and J by 2 bases, with 15 bases between them. The DNA for the CDR3 is TGTGCCAGCAATTATGGGGGGACAGCCTACGAGCAGTACTTC. Protein: CASNYGGTAYEQYF.

This clone showed up just a few times. The CDR3 DNA reads as TGCAGCGTTGAGGGGGCTCGGGCACAAGAGACCCAGTACTTC. As protein: CSVEGARAQETQYF. This chain links TRBV29-1 with TRBJ2-5; TRBD1 might be the D (6 bases). This CDR3 comprises 14 residues. V was pared by 3 bases and J by 2 bases, with 13 bases between. Per germline, CDR1 SQVTM and CDR2 ANQGSEA.

The J gene is TRBJ1-2, the V gene TRBV10-3; D remains ambiguous. This CDR3 contains 16 residues. Germline V gene lookup returns CDR1 ENHRY and CDR2 SYGVKD. Trimming took 0 bases from V and 3 from J, leaving 14 bases between them. DNA of the CDR3: TGTGCCATCAGTGAGTCGATAGGCGGCGGAGACTATGGCTACACCTTC. It encodes CAISESIGGGDYGYTF.

This clone was detected only a few times. The chain recombines TRBV28 with TRBJ2-3, with 14 bases that match TRBD2. This CDR3 is 13 amino acids long. J gave up 13 bases and V 5 bases, and 5 bases lay outside the gene matches. Germline V CDR1 and CDR2: MDHEN, SYDVKM. CDR3 protein: CASSGLAGGIEYF. In nucleotides, the CDR3 is TGTGCCAGCAGTGGACTAGCGGGAGGAATAGAGTATTTT.

A few counts support this clone. This chain links TRBV7-8 with TRBJ2-1, with 7 bases identical to TRBD1. CDR1 and CDR2 from the germline V gene are SGHVS and FQNEAQ. This CDR3 region has 13 residues. The junction had 4 bases not matched to a gene; V was cut back by 4 bases and J by 7 bases. The CDR3 is CASSSNRGNEQFF. The CDR3 nucleotides are TGTGCCAGCAGCTCAAACAGGGGTAATGAGCAGTTCTTC. Full variable domain (missing parts from reference TRBV7-8 and TRBJ2-1): GAGVSQSPRYKVAKRGQDVALRCDPISGHVSLFWYQQALGQGPEFLTYFQNEAQLDKSGLPSDRFFAERPEGSVSTLKIQRTQQEDSAVYLCASSSNRGNEQFFGPGTRLTVL.

This clone was seen more than once but under ten times. The rearrangement links TRBV15 to TRBJ1-5; tentatively, D is TRBD1 (5 bases). The CDR3 is made up of 15 amino acids. Germline CDR1 reads LNHNV; CDR2 reads YYDKDF (reference sequence). Deletions cut 2 bases from V and 2 bases from J, with 10 bases between. This CDR3 is CATSRSGLGNQPQHF. DNA of the CDR3: TGTGCCACCAGCAGATCAGGGTTGGGCAATCAGCCCCAGCATTTT.

This clone was found a few times. The chain couples TRBV28 to TRBJ2-4; D not resolved. This CDR3 region has 15 residues. V gave up 5 bases and J gave up 0 bases, with 11 bases separating them. Per germline, CDR1 MDHEN and CDR2 SYDVKM. CDR3 in DNA: TGTGCCAGCAGTCCGAATTTGTTAGCCAAAAACATTCAGTACTTC. Translation: CASSPNLLAKNIQYF.

The chain carries TRBV6-1 and TRBJ2-7; the match to TRBD2 covers 7 bases. V was pared by 7 bases and J by 3 bases, with 6 bases of the junction left unmatched. The CDR3 runs to 13 residues. Germline lookup yields CDR1 MNHNS and CDR2 SASEGT. The CDR3 bases are TGTGCCAGCATCTGGCCGGGGGGCTACGAGCAGTACTTC. It yields the protein CASIWPGGYEQYF.

Many counts were recorded for this clone. The chain links TRBV2 to TRBJ2-4; D ambiguous. The germline V gene encodes CDR1 SNHLY and CDR2 FYNNEI. The CDR3 extends over 13 amino acids. Trimming shortened V by 6 bases and J by 1 base, and 7 bases separated the two germline ends. The CDR3 nucleotides are TGTGCCAGCAGCCCCGGGGCCAAAAACATTCAGTACTTC. Its translation: CASSPGAKNIQYF.

This clone has more than one count but fewer than ten. The J gene is TRBJ1-5, the V gene TRBV7-2; TRBD1 matches 7 bases. The CDR3 length is 16 residues. J was trimmed by 4 bases and V by 5 bases; bases with no gene match: 11. Looked up from germline, CDR1 is SGHTA and CDR2 is FQGNSA. CDR3 in amino acids: CASSPGTRQGNQPQHF. The CDR3 DNA is TGTGCCAGCAGCCCCGGCACGAGACAGGGTAATCAGCCCCAGCATTTT.

CDR3 sequence reads: CASSALPGTLGGTQYF. The CDR3 DNA reads as TGTGCCAGCAGCGCCCTACCCGGGACCTTAGGGGGGACCCAGTACTTC. This sequence joins TRBV28 and TRBJ2-5; the D gene is possibly TRBD1 (6 bases). CDR3 length: 16 amino acids. Trimming removed 6 bases from V and 7 bases from J, with 24 bases in between. Germline V lookup: CDR1 MDHEN, CDR2 SYDVKM.

This sequence joins TRBV15 and TRBJ1-5, with a tentative D call TRBD1 (6 bases). With 8 bases removed from V and 8 bases from J, the gap between germline ends came to 16 bases. From germline, CDR1 is LNHNV and CDR2 YYDKDF (reference sequence). The CDR3 runs to 13 residues. Here the CDR3 DNA reads TGTGCCACCGCGGGGGGGCTTGAGGAGCCCCAGCATTTT. Amino acids: CATAGGLEEPQHF.

This chain links TRBV7-9 with TRBJ2-5; D gene ambiguous. This CDR3 has 13 residues. Germline V gene sequence: CDR1 SEHNR, CDR2 FQNEAQ (reference sequence). V was pared by 1 base and J by 0 bases, with 3 bases between. CDR3 residues: CASSLVDQETQYF. In DNA form, the CDR3 reads TGTGCCAGCAGCTTAGTTGACCAAGAGACCCAGTACTTC.

Remarks on this clone: Possible read error: a much larger clone is one base away. The sample holds other DNA sequences that translate to the same CDR3. V gene TRBV2 combines with J gene TRBJ1-1, with unresolved D. The CDR3 is 11 residues long. From germline, CDR1 is SNHLY and CDR2 FYNNEI. Trimming cost V 7 bases and J 0 bases, with 3 bases left between them. This chain's CDR3 is CASKVNTEAFF. CDR3 nucleotides: TGTGCCAGCAAGGTGAACACTGAAGCTTTCTTT.

This clone was seen a few times. The V and J genes are TRBV13 and TRBJ2-1, with 9 positions matching TRBD2. The J segment lost 0 bases and the V segment lost 4 bases, leaving 10 bases of the junction unmatched. This CDR3 region has 18 residues. The germline V gene encodes CDR1 PRHDT and CDR2 FYEKMQ (reference sequence). The CDR3 bases are TGTGCCAGCAGCTCCGGCGGCGTAGCGGGAGCCTCCTACAATGAGCAGTTCTTC. Its translation: CASSSGGVAGASYNEQFF.